The clone carrying this T cell receptor (beta chain) was found many times. Antigen: not known. Trimming stripped 6 bases from V and 9 bases from J, with 11 bases between. The CDR3 covers 12 residues. This record belongs to a study of read filtering for tumor transcriptome and immune sequencing. As for the study in general: Fewer than 10 patients were R-ISS I, approximately 15 were R-ISS II, roughly seven were R-ISS III. Study-wide results and limits: The CD138-negative fraction was mixed bone marrow immune cells, not pure T cells.

At the time of active disease, bone marrow was collected from every patient. From 400 to 450 ng of RNA, a library with molecular barcoded alpha/delta and beta/gamma adaptors was made. MiXCR, run by TCRdb on the reads, gives a single entry per CDR3 protein. The sample has around 38,000 distinct CDR3 sequences; roughly 13% are singletons. Material for sequencing was a population of CD138-negative cells sorted from bone marrow. The V gene is TRBV12-3 or TRBV12-4, the J gene TRBJ2-2, with TRBD1 as a possible D gene (5 bases). This TCR came from a donor at least 40 years old with multiple myeloma. The CDR3 region has the DNA TGTGCCAGCAGCATAGGGGTCCGGGAGCTGTTTTTT. This gives the protein CASSIGVRELFF.